These 17 T cell receptor beta chains were sequenced from one sample in a study of T-cell memory formation after mild COVID-19. TCRdb recomputed calls from the 5' RACE reads with MiXCR, one row per CDR3 protein. This table has approximately 560,000 distinct CDR3 sequences, approximately 15% appearing once. Specimen: PBMCs or a T cell subset sorted from them (not recorded which). The source of these receptors is an adult woman who had mild COVID-19 (a few samples of this study predate the infection). Cell type and time point are not known.

This chain connects TRBV7-2 to TRBJ2-7; the match to TRBD1 covers 7 bases. Germline V gene data show CDR1 as SGHTA and CDR2 as FQGNSA. With V trimmed by 3 bases and J by 2 bases, 4 bases remained unmatched. The CDR3 is 14 residues long. The CDR3 DNA reads TGTGCCAGCAGCTTGGAAGGGACAGCCTACGAGCAGTACTTC. Translated: CASSLEGTAYEQYF.

The chain couples TRBV5-1 to TRBJ2-3, with 9 bases that match TRBD2. In germline, CDR1 is SGHRS, CDR2 YFSETQ. The CDR3 is 16 amino acids. The V and J ends lost 4 bases and 4 bases, in that order; junction bases with no gene match: 10. CDR3 sequence reads: CASSPGSSGKADTQYF. The CDR3 DNA reads TGCGCCAGCAGCCCGGGATCTAGCGGGAAGGCAGATACGCAGTATTTT. Supplemented by reference TRBV5-1 and TRBJ2-3, the full variable domain reads KAGVTQTPRYLIKTRGQQVTLSCSPISGHRSVSWYQQTPGQGLQFLFEYFSETQRNKGNFPGRFSGRQFSNSRSEMNVSTLELGDSALYLCASSPGSSGKADTQYFGPGTRLTVL.

V gene TRBV9 combines with J gene TRBJ1-1, with unresolved D. V shed 2 bases and J shed 1 base, with 6 bases lying between them. Germline V gene data show CDR1 as SGDLS and CDR2 as YYNGEE. This CDR3 is 13 amino acids long. CDR3 sequence: CASSVRENTEAFF. CDR3 bases: TGTGCCAGCAGCGTTAGGGAGAACACTGAAGCTTTCTTT.

This clonotype occurred a few times. The chain has TRBV4-1 and TRBJ2-5; 11 positions match TRBD2. From germline, CDR1 is MGHRA and CDR2 YSYEKL. Trimming took 6 bases from V and 2 from J; bases not matched to a gene: 5. The CDR3 covers 15 residues. The CDR3 sequence is CASRSGLAVQETQYF. The DNA for the CDR3 is TGCGCCAGCAGGTCGGGACTAGCGGTTCAAGAGACCCAGTACTTC.

This clonotype appeared a few times. The CDR3 DNA reads TGTGCCAGCAGCTCCCGGGACCGTACTAAAGAGACCCAGTACTTC. This encodes CASSSRDRTKETQYF. The V gene is TRBV7-9, the J gene TRBJ2-5, with D perhaps matching TRBD1 or TRBD2 (5 bases each). V gave up 4 bases and J gave up 3 bases, with 15 bases separating them. This CDR3 is built from 15 residues. The germline V gene has CDR1 SEHNR and CDR2 FQNEAQ (reference sequence). Based on the CDR3 plus reference TRBV7-9 and TRBJ2-5, the full variable domain is DTGVSQNPRHKITKRGQNVTFRCDPISEHNRLYWYRQTLGQGPEFLTYFQNEAQLEKSRLLSDRFSAERPKGSFSTLEIQRTEQGDSAMYLCASSSRDRTKETQYFGPGTRLLVL.

The V call is TRBV5-1, the J call TRBJ1-4; D possibly corresponds to TRBD1 (6 bases). The V gene's germline CDR1 is SGHRS and CDR2 YFSETQ. The CDR3 has 14 amino acids. Trimming took off 0 bases at V and 7 bases at J, with 10 bases between the two ends. DNA of the CDR3: TGCGCCAGCAGCTTGGATATGGGGGCTGAAAAACTGTTTTTT. Protein sequence: CASSLDMGAEKLFF.

This clonotype was counted only a few times. The chain uses TRBV30 and TRBJ2-1; the match to TRBD2 covers 10 bases. CDR3 length: 17 amino acids. Germline-derived CDR1 and CDR2 are GTSNPN and SVGIG (reference sequence). J gave up 2 bases and V 4 bases, and 11 bases lay outside the gene matches. This CDR3 reads CAWTHSKLAGPYNEQFF. In nucleotides, the CDR3 is TGTGCCTGGACCCACTCTAAACTAGCGGGGCCCTACAATGAGCAGTTCTTC.

This clonotype has a handful of counts. The chain joins TRBV4-1 to TRBJ2-5, with 7 bases lining up with TRBD2. This CDR3 is 16 amino acids long. The germline V gene encodes CDR1 MGHRA and CDR2 YSYEKL. V lost 4 bases to trimming and J lost 2 bases; unmatched junction nucleotides: 10. CDR3 bases: TGCGCCAGCAGCCTGGGGCTAGCGGAGACACAAGAGACCCAGTACTTC. It codes for CASSLGLAETQETQYF.

This clonotype was seen a few times. This rearrangement joins TRBV18 to TRBJ1-6; D perhaps matches TRBD1 (6 bases). Trimming left V 5 bases short and J 7 bases short, with 12 bases between. The CDR3 loop spans 14 amino acids. Germline lookup yields CDR1 KGHSH and CDR2 LQKENI. The chain's CDR3 is CASSADRKNSPLHF. The CDR3 bases are TGTGCCAGCTCAGCGGACAGAAAGAATTCACCCCTCCACTTT.

This clonotype was seen more than once but under ten times. V gene TRBV27 combines with J gene TRBJ1-5; D remains unclear. This CDR3 contains 14 residues. The germline CDR1 and CDR2 sequences are MNHEY and SMNVEV (reference sequence). V gave up 3 bases and J gave up 1 base, with 7 bases separating them. CDR3 DNA: TGTGCCAGCAGTTTGTTAAGCAGCAATCAGCCCCAGCATTTT. It specifies CASSLLSSNQPQHF.

The genes are TRBV5-1 and TRBJ2-5, with D unresolved. The CDR3 contains 14 residues. Germline-derived CDR1 and CDR2 are SGHRS and YFSETQ. Trimming stripped 0 bases from V and 3 bases from J, with 9 bases between. CDR3 coding DNA: TGCGCCAGCAGCTTGGCAAGCCTAGAAGAGACCCAGTACTTC. Translating gives CASSLASLEETQYF.

This clonotype was seen only a few times. This chain connects TRBV20-1 to TRBJ1-1; possible D gene TRBD1, 5 bases. CDR1 and CDR2 from the germline V gene are DFQATT and SNEGSKA (reference sequence). The CDR3 is 15 amino acids. The CDR3 loop is CSHKGERGGNTEAFF. DNA of the CDR3: TGCAGCCACAAAGGCGAGCGGGGCGGGAACACTGAAGCTTTCTTT.

The J gene is TRBJ2-7, the V gene TRBV29-1, with D maybe TRBD2 (6 bases). The CDR3 is 14 amino acids. Trimming took 0 bases from V and 2 from J, leaving 11 bases between them. Germline V gene lookup returns CDR1 SQVTM and CDR2 ANQGSEA. CDR3 amino acids: CSVEEGGVAYEQYF. The CDR3 DNA reads as TGCAGCGTTGAAGAGGGCGGGGTGGCCTACGAGCAGTACTTC.

V gene TRBV5-1 combines with J gene TRBJ2-6, with TRBD1 matching over 7 bases. The CDR3 contains 17 residues. Germline-derived CDR1 and CDR2 are SGHRS and YFSETQ. V lost 2 bases and J lost 0; bases outside the gene matches: 5. CDR3 bases: TGCGCCAGCAGCTTAATACAGGGGACCTCTGGGGCCAACGTCCTGACTTTC. Amino acid sequence: CASSLIQGTSGANVLTF.

This clonotype has a handful of counts. The chain links TRBV30 to TRBJ2-3; D possibly uses TRBD1 or TRBD2 (6 bases each). Trimming shortened V by 3 bases and J by 6 bases, and 16 bases separated the two germline ends. This CDR3 contains 14 residues. Germline V CDR1 and CDR2: GTSNPN, SVGIG (reference sequence). CDR3 nucleotide sequence: TGTGCCTGGAGCCTTCCCACGGGGGCCGATACGCAGTATTTT. Its translation is CAWSLPTGADTQYF.

This clonotype appeared a few times. J is TRBJ2-1 and V is TRBV7-2; either TRBD1 or TRBD2 may supply D (6 bases each). The germline CDR1 and CDR2 sequences are SGHTA and FQGNSA. The CDR3 consists of 13 residues. Trimming took off 6 bases at V and 6 bases at J, with 12 bases between the two ends. CDR3 sequence reads: CASRVRGRNEQFF. DNA of the CDR3: TGTGCCAGCAGGGTTCGGGGGCGCAATGAGCAGTTCTTC.

This clonotype was detected once. The genes are TRBV2 and TRBJ2-2; no clear D gene. The CDR3 is 11 amino acids. Trimming took off 8 bases at V and 5 bases at J, with 6 bases between the two ends. Per germline, CDR1 SNHLY and CDR2 FYNNEI. In DNA, the CDR3 is TGTGCCAGCGATTATACCGGGGAGCTGTTTTTT. Its protein product is CASDYTGELFF. Drawing the rest from reference TRBV2 and TRBJ2-2, the complete variable domain is EPEVTQTPSHQVTQMGQEVILRCVPISNHLYFYWYRQILGQKVEFLVSFYNNEISEKSEIFDDQFSVERPDGSNFTLKIRSTKLEDSAMYFCASDYTGELFFGEGSRLTVL.